This T cell receptor (beta chain) was observed in a study of T-cell reconstitution after alpha-beta-depleted transplantation in children. This sample's TCRbeta library carried unique molecular identifier barcodes. TCRdb called the PCR reads again in MiXCR, with one record for every CDR3 protein. The sample records approximately 640,000 distinct CDR3 sequences, 16% being singletons. This clonotype occurred many times. Germline V lookup: CDR1 SGHTA, CDR2 FQGNSA. This CDR3 region has 12 residues. The V end was cut by 5 bases, the J end by 7 bases, with 9 bases between. The sequencing here drew on PBMCs from the stem cell graft donor, taken from the stem cell graft. The chain is built from TRBV7-2 and TRBJ2-1; D gene ambiguous. The receptor was derived from a human donor who donated a stem cell graft to a child with acute myeloid leukemia. As DNA, the CDR3 is TGTGCCAGCAGCGCTCTCCTTAATGAGCAGTTCTTC. Translation gives CASSALLNEQFF. The full variable domain, rest sourced from reference TRBV7-2 and TRBJ2-1, is GAGVSQSPSNKVTEKGKDVELRCDPISGHTALYWYRQSLGQGLEFLIYFQGNSAPDKSGLPSDRFSAERTGGSVSTLTIQRTQQEDSAVYLCASSALLNEQFFGPGTRLTVL.